This T cell receptor (beta chain) appears in the sequencing data of a study of T cell clones after liver transplantation. Study-wide context: Timepoints were pre-transplant, pre-withdrawal, and after withdrawal was completed or failed. General study results and limits: Small, mixed patient groups and varying post-transplant times limit these conclusions.

Notes on this clone: Its antigen is undetermined.

V was pared by 2 bases and J by 2 bases, with 13 bases between. The CDR3 has 15 amino acids. Germline V gene sequence: CDR1 MNHNY, CDR2 SVGAGI (reference sequence). Using immunoSEQ multiplex PCR, the repertoire was profiled, and TCRdb retains in-frame clones only, with some absent. This sample carries 49,000 or so clones, over 55% of them seen once, and the ten largest clones take about a tenth. The sequence derives from a human patient who received a liver transplant. Part of the T cell pool may stem from the graft donor. The sample here was CD4+ T cells from blood, taken approximately 52 months after liver transplant. The rearrangement links TRBV6-6 to TRBJ2-7; tentatively, D is TRBD1 (5 bases). The CDR3 spells CASSYRIGVTYEQYF. The CDR3 nucleotides read TGTGCCAGCAGTTACCGGATAGGGGTGACCTACGAGCAGTACTTC.